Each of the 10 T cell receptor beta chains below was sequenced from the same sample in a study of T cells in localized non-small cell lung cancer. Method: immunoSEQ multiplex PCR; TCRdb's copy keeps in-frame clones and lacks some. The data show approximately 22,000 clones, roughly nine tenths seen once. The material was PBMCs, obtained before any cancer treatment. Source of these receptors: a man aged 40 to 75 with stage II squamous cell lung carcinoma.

CDR3 loop: CASKGGTETQYF. The CDR3 DNA reads as TGTGCCAGTAAAGGAGGTACAGAGACCCAGTACTTC. This chain joins TRBV19 and TRBJ2-5, with a weak D call TRBD2 (5 bases). This CDR3 is 12 amino acids long. Germline loops: CDR1 LNHDA, CDR2 SQIVND (reference sequence). Trimming stripped 7 bases from V and 4 bases from J, with 10 bases between.

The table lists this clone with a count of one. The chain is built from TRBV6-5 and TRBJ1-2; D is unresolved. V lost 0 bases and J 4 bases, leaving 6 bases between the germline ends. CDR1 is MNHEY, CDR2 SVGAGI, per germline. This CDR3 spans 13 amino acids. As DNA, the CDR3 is TGTGCCAGCAGTTACTCGGACCTCTATGGCTACACCTTC. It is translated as CASSYSDLYGYTF.

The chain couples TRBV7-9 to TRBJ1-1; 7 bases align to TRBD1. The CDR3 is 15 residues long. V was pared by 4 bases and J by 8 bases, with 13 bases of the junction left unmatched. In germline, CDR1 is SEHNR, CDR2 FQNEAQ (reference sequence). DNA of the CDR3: TGTGCCAGCAGCTCGCCCCTGTTCTCGACAGGGGAAGCTTTCTTT. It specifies CASSSPLFSTGEAFF.

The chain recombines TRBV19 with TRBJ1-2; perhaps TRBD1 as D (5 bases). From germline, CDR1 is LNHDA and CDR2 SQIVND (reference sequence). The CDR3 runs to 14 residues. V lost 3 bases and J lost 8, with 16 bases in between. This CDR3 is CASSIWGPLEGYTF. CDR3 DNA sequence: TGTGCCAGTAGTATTTGGGGACCCCTTGAGGGCTACACCTTC.

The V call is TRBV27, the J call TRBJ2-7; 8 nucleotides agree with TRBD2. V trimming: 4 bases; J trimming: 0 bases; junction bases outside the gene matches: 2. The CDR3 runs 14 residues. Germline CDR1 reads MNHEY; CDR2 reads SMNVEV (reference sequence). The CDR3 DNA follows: TGTGCCAGCAGTTCAGCGGGAGCCTCCTACGAGCAGTACTTC. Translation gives CASSSAGASYEQYF.

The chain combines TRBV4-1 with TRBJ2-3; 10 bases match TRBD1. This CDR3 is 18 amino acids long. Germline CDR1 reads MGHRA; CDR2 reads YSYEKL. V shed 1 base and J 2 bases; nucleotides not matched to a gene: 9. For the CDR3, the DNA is TGCGCCAGCAGCCAAGGGACCGGGACAGGGGTGGACACAGATACGCAGTATTTT. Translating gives CASSQGTGTGVDTDTQYF.

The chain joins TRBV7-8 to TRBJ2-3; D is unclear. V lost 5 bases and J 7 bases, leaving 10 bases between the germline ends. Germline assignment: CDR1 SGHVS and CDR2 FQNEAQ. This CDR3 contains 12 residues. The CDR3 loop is CASSAGPNTQYF. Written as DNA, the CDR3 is TGTGCCAGCAGCGCCGGGCCCAATACGCAGTATTTT. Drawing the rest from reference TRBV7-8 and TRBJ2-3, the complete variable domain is GAGVSQSPRYKVAKRGQDVALRCDPISGHVSLFWYQQALGQGPEFLTYFQNEAQLDKSGLPSDRFFAERPEGSVSTLKIQRTQQEDSAVYLCASSAGPNTQYFGPGTRLTVL.

The CDR3 here is CASSLGQGNAETQYF. The DNA of the CDR3 is TGTGCCAGCAGTTTGGGACAGGGGAACGCGGAGACCCAGTACTTC. The chain is built from TRBV6-5 and TRBJ2-5; 10 bases match TRBD1. Germline values: CDR1 MNHEY, CDR2 SVGAGI. This CDR3 has 15 residues. V was pared by 4 bases and J by 5 bases, with 7 bases of the junction left unmatched.

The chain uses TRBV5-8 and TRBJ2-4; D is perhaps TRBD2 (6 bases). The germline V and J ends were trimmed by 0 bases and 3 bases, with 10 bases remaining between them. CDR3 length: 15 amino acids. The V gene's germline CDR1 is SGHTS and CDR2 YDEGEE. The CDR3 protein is CASSLGGGFKNIQYF. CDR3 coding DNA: TGTGCCAGCAGCTTGGGGGGAGGTTTCAAAAACATTCAGTACTTC.

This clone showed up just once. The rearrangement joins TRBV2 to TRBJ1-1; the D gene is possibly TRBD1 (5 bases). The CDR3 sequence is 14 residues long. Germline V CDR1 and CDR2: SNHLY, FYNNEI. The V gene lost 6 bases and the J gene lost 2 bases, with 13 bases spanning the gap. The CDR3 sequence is CASSEGRGNTEAFF. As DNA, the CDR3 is TGTGCCAGCAGCGAGGGACGGGGAAACACTGAAGCTTTCTTT. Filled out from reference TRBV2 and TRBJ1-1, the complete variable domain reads EPEVTQTPSHQVTQMGQEVILRCVPISNHLYFYWYRQILGQKVEFLVSFYNNEISEKSEIFDDQFSVERPDGSNFTLKIRSTKLEDSAMYFCASSEGRGNTEAFFGQGTRLTVV.